The rows below give T cell receptor beta chains drawn from one sample of a study of T-cell memory formation after mild COVID-19. MiXCR, applied by TCRdb to the 5' RACE reads, yields one record per CDR3 protein. The table shows fewer than 350,000 distinct CDR3 sequences, with around 15% occurring only once. Material: PBMCs or a T cell subset sorted from them (not recorded which). The source is a young man who had mild COVID-19 (a few samples of this study predate the infection). Cell type and time point are not known. The CDR3 runs from the conserved cysteine through the conserved F or W. The D gene is left open where the match is weak. Rows give clone size only sometimes, using once, few, many, or a class for an expanded clone.

>TRBV6-5|TRBJ2-7|-|few
TGTGCCAGCAGTTACAAGGGCAGCGGGGAGCAGTACTTC
CASSYKGSGEQYF
>TRBV6-1|TRBJ1-2|-|-
TGTGCCAGCAGTGATACACAGGGCTATGGCTACACCTTC
CASSDTQGYGYTF
>TRBV20-1|TRBJ2-1|-|many
TGCAGTGCTAGAGATCGGGCGGGACTCCTTACCAATGAGCAGTTCTTC
CSARDRAGLLTNEQFF
>TRBV5-4|TRBJ2-7|-|-
TGTGCCAGCAGCCACGCCACAGGGAATGAGCAGTACTTC
CASSHATGNEQYF
>TRBV2|TRBJ1-2|-|-
TGTGCCAGCAGTGAAAATGGGATCCCCTATGGCTACACCTTC
CASSENGIPYGYTF
>TRBV28|TRBJ2-1|-|-
TGTGCCAGCACCAAACGAGGGAATGAGCAGTTCTTC
CASTKRGNEQFF
>TRBV6-2/TRBV6-3|TRBJ2-3|-|few
TGTGCCAGCAGAATAACAGGGACAGATACGCAGTATTTT
CASRITGTDTQYF
>TRBV5-1|TRBJ2-3|-|-
TGCGCCAGCAGCTTGGTCAGACAAGGGGCAGATACGCAGTATTTT
CASSLVRQGADTQYF
>TRBV7-2|TRBJ2-5|-|many
TGTGCCAGCAGCTTAATGGCGGGCGGGGAGACCCAGTACTTC
CASSLMAGGETQYF
>TRBV6-2/TRBV6-3|TRBJ2-1|-|-
TGTGCCAGCAAGGGCCCCCCCCTGAGGGATGAGCAGTTCTTC
CASKGPPLRDEQFF
>TRBV5-1|TRBJ2-2|-|many
TGCGCCAGCAGCTTCGGCGGGGGCCCGAACACCGGGGAGCTGTTTTTT
CASSFGGGPNTGELFF
>TRBV5-1|TRBJ1-1|TRBD1|-
TGCGCCAGCAGCTTGGGCCCCTTCAGGGGGCGGATGAACACTGAAGCTTTCTTT
CASSLGPFRGRMNTEAFF
>TRBV7-6|TRBJ1-6|TRBD1|-
TGTGCCAGCAGCCCAGGGGGTATCTCCTATAATTCACCCCTCCACTTT
CASSPGGISYNSPLHF
>TRBV20-1|TRBJ2-6|-|-
TGCAGTGCTCGTGGCGGTGGGACCCCTGGGGCCAACGTCCTGACTTTC
CSARGGGTPGANVLTF
>TRBV5-1|TRBJ2-3|-|-
TGCGCCAGCAGCTTGCAAGACAGTAGCACAGATACGCAGTATTTT
CASSLQDSSTDTQYF
>TRBV7-3|TRBJ1-1|TRBD1|-
TGTGCCAGCAGAGGAGACAGGGCGAACACTGAAGCTTTCTTT
CASRGDRANTEAFF
>TRBV15|TRBJ2-5|TRBD1|few
TGTGCCACCAGCAGATTCACAGGGGGCGCTGGGGTCCAAGAGACCCAGTACTTC
CATSRFTGGAGVQETQYF
>TRBV5-1|TRBJ1-2|TRBD1|-
TGCGCCAGCAGCCCCGAAGGGGGACAGGGGAACTACACCTTC
CASSPEGGQGNYTF
>TRBV18|TRBJ2-7|-|few
TGTGCCAGCTCATCGGATCTAGGGTTCTACGAGCAGTACTTC
CASSSDLGFYEQYF
>TRBV12-3/TRBV12-4|TRBJ2-5|-|many
TGTGCCAGCAGTCCTACTAGGACGTCAGAGACCCAGTACTTC
CASSPTRTSETQYF
>TRBV27|TRBJ2-1|-|-
TGTGCCAGCAGTACCCCGACAGATAGCTCCTACAATGAGCAGTTCTTC
CASSTPTDSSYNEQFF
>TRBV7-6|TRBJ2-2|-|many
TGTGCCAGCAGCCCGCAGGTCGGGGAGCTGTTTTTT
CASSPQVGELFF
>TRBV7-9|TRBJ2-7|-|-
TGTGCCAGCAGCTGGAGGGGGTTTGGCGAGCAGTACTTC
CASSWRGFGEQYF
>TRBV6-5|TRBJ2-6|-|few
TGTGCCAGCAGTTCCAACGACAGGAAATGGACTTTC
CASSSNDRKWTF
>TRBV27|TRBJ2-7|-|-
TGTGCCAGCAGTGGCTACAGGGAGAGTTACGAGCAGTACTTC
CASSGYRESYEQYF
>TRBV18|TRBJ2-3|-|-
TGTGCCAGCTCACCTCCGGGGGCTATTACAGATACGCAGTATTTT
CASSPPGAITDTQYF
>TRBV5-1|TRBJ1-6|TRBD1|few
TGCGCCAGCAGCTTGGACCTGCGACAGGGAACACCCCTCCACTTT
CASSLDLRQGTPLHF
>TRBV21-1|TRBJ1-2|-|few
TGTGCCAGCGCCGGGGGGTTCTATGGCTACACCTTC
CASAGGFYGYTF
>TRBV5-6|TRBJ1-6|TRBD1|-
TGTGCCAGCAGTGTGCGACAGGGGCGTACTTATAATTCACCCCTCCACTTT
CASSVRQGRTYNSPLHF
>TRBV6-2/TRBV6-3|TRBJ1-5|-|-
TGTGCCAGCAGTTACTCGAGGGGCCTCAGCAATCAGCACCAGCATTTT
CASSYSRGLSNQHQHF
>TRBV5-1|TRBJ1-1|-|many
TGCGCCAGCAGCTATCCGGGTCGCATGAACACTGAAGCTTTCTTT
CASSYPGRMNTEAFF
>TRBV20-1|TRBJ2-3|TRBD2|few
TGCAGTGTCCCAGGAGCGGGGCTCACAGATACGCAGTATTTT
CSVPGAGLTDTQYF
>TRBV12-3/TRBV12-4|TRBJ1-2|-|-
TGTGCCAGCAGTTTGTCCCGGGATCCTAACTATGGCTACACCTTC
CASSLSRDPNYGYTF
>TRBV6-5|TRBJ1-6|TRBD1|-
TGTGCCAGCAGTTACGGGACAGGGACCAATTCACCCCTCCACTTT
CASSYGTGTNSPLHF
>TRBV27|TRBJ2-1|-|-
TGTGCCAGCAGTTTAGGGACTCAAGAGCAGTTCTTC
CASSLGTQEQFF
>TRBV5-1|TRBJ2-2|-|-
TGCGCCAGCAGCCCAACGACCAGTAACACCGGGGAGCTGTTTTTT
CASSPTTSNTGELFF
>TRBV5-1|TRBJ2-5|-|many
TGCGCCAGCAGCTTATCCTTGAGACACGAAGAGACCCAGTACTTC
CASSLSLRHEETQYF
>TRBV5-1|TRBJ1-1|TRBD1|-
TGCGCCAGCAGCCCGGAACAGGGGCCTGGGGTCACTGAAGCTTTCTTT
CASSPEQGPGVTEAFF
>TRBV29-1|TRBJ2-3|-|-
TGCAGCGTCGCAAACCCTACTATAGAGGATACGCAGTATTTT
CSVANPTIEDTQYF
>TRBV6-6|TRBJ1-1|-|few
TGTGCCAGCAGTTACCCGACAGGACTAGCTTTCTTT
CASSYPTGLAFF
>TRBV12-3/TRBV12-4|TRBJ2-3|TRBD2|-
TGTGCCAGCAGCCTTGTGGGGAGGGTGGAGAGCACAGATACGCAGTATTTT
CASSLVGRVESTDTQYF
>TRBV18|TRBJ1-2|TRBD1|few
TGTGCCAGCTCACCTAATGGACAGGGTGGAGGCTACACCTTC
CASSPNGQGGGYTF
>TRBV4-3|TRBJ1-6|-|few
TGCGCCAGCAGCCAAGAAGGAAGGGATAGCTATTCACCCCTCCACTTT
CASSQEGRDSYSPLHF
>TRBV6-5|TRBJ1-6|TRBD1|-
TGTGCCAGCAGTTACACTGCGACAGGGGGTCCTTCACCCCTCCACTTT
CASSYTATGGPSPLHF
>TRBV5-5|TRBJ2-7|TRBD1|-
TGTGCCAGCAGCCTACAGGGGGACAGAGGCGAGCAGTACTTC
CASSLQGDRGEQYF
>TRBV2|TRBJ1-5|-|-
TGTGCCAGCAGAGGGGACGTAAGCAATCAGCCCCAGCATTTT
CASRGDVSNQPQHF
>TRBV2|TRBJ2-3|-|many
TGTGCCAGCAGTGAAGATCGGGGAGATACGCAGTATTTT
CASSEDRGDTQYF
>TRBV20-1|TRBJ1-2|-|few
TGCAGTGCCCAGATGAGGCCGGAGTTGGTGGGCTACACCTTC
CSAQMRPELVGYTF
>TRBV18|TRBJ1-1|TRBD1|-
TGTGCCAGCTCACGCTCCGGGACAGGGGAGACTGAAGCTTTCTTT
CASSRSGTGETEAFF
>TRBV15|TRBJ2-5|TRBD2|many
TGTGCCACCAGCAGTAGCGGGGGCCAAGAGACCCAGTACTTC
CATSSSGGQETQYF
>TRBV6-2/TRBV6-3|TRBJ1-2|-|few
TGTGCCAGCAGTTCGTCCCGACCCATCAACTATGGCTACACCTTC
CASSSSRPINYGYTF